This TCR beta chain was documented in a study of technical replicates of blood from a handful of donors (dated by TCRdb to about 2017). Comment on this clone: Its antigen specificity is not known. Base qualities are not at hand, and no much larger clone is one base apart.

Trimmed from V: 6 bases; trimmed from J: 6 bases; junction bases lacking a gene match: 7. Sequences SQVTM (CDR1) and ANQGSEA (CDR2) are obtained from the germline V gene. The CDR3 measures 12 amino acids from cysteine to phenylalanine. CDR3 DNA only is kept here, 36 bases in frame from base 1. Library method: the immunoSEQ multiplex PCR assay. TCRdb stores this immuneACCESS table with in-frame sequences only. Part of the clones is absent; in the studies checked, under half of the shortfall reflects unresolved V genes, and no reason is known for the rest. This sample has roughly 79,000 clones in its table, and under 97% of those were observed once. The top ten clonotypes cover 0.3% to 0.4% of the sample.

Sequences were obtained from T cells isolated from PBMCs. The clonotype originates from a human donor in good health. The V and J segments used are TRBV29-1 and TRBJ1-2; TRBD1 matches 7 bases in the middle. The CDR3 reads as follows: CSVEDRNDGYTF. The base sequence is TGCAGCGTGGAGGACAGGAACGATGGCTACACCTTC.